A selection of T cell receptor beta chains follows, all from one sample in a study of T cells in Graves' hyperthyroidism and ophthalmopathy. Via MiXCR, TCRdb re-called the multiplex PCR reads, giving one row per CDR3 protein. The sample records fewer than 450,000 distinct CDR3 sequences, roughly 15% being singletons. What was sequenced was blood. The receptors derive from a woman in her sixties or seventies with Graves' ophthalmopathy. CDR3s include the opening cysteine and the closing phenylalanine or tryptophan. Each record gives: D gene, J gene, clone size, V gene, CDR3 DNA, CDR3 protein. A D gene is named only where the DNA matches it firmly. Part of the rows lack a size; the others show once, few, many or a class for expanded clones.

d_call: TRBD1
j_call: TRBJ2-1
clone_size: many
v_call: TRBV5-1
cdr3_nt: TGCGCCAGCCAGGCAGGGGGCGGGGATGAGCAGTTCTTC
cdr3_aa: CASQAGGGDEQFF

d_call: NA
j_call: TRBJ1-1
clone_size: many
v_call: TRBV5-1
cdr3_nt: TGCGCCAGCAGCTCCTATAACGGTCTGAACACTGAAGCTTTCTTT
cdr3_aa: CASSSYNGLNTEAFF

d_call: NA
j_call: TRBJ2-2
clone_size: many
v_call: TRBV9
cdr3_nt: TGTGCCAGCAGCGAAGGCGGGGAGCTGTTTTTT
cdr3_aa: CASSEGGELFF

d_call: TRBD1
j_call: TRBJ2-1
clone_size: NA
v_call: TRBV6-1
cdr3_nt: TGTGCCAGCAGCCGACAGGGTAATACCAATGAGCAGTTCTTC
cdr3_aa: CASSRQGNTNEQFF

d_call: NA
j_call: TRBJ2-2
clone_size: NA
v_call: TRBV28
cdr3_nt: TGTGCCAGCAGGGGCGGGAGGGAGCTGTTTTTT
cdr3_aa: CASRGGRELFF

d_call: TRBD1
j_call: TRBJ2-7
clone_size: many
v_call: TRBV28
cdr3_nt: TGTGCCGGAGGGACAGGGTACATCTCCGAGCAGTACTTC
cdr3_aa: CAGGTGYISEQYF

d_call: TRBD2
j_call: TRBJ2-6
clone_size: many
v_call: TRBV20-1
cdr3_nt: TGCAGTGCTCCCCGGGTGGGGGGGACGAGTGGGGCCAACGTCCTGACTTTC
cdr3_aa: CSAPRVGGTSGANVLTF

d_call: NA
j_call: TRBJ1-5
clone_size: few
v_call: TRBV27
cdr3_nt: TGTGCCAGCAGTTTCTCTGGGGCTAGCAATCAGCCCCAGCATTTT
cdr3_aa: CASSFSGASNQPQHF

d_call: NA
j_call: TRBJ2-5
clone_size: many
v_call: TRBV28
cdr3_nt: TGTGCCAGTACCACCCCTTCCGCCGGCAGCAAAGAGACCCAGTACTTC
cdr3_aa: CASTTPSAGSKETQYF

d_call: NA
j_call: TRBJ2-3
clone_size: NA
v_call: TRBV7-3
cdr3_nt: TGTGCCAGCAGCTTCCAGAACACAGATACGCAGTATTTT
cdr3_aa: CASSFQNTDTQYF

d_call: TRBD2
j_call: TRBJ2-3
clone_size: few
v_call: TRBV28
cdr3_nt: TGTGCCAGCAGTAAACTAGCGGGAGTCGGCACAGATACGCAGTATTTT
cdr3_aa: CASSKLAGVGTDTQYF

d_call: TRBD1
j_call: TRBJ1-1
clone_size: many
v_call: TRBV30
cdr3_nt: TGTGCCTGGAGTCCCGGGACAGCAATGAACACTGAAGCTTTCTTT
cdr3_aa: CAWSPGTAMNTEAFF

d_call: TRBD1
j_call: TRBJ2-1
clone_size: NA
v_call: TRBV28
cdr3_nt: TGTGCCAGCAGTGATTTGTCGGGGCAGGGGGCCCACAATGAGCGGTTCTTC
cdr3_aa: CASSDLSGQGAHNERFF

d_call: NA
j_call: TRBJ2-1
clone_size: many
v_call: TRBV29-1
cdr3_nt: TGCAGCGTTGAAGCAGCCGCCGATGAGCAGTTCTTC
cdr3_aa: CSVEAAADEQFF

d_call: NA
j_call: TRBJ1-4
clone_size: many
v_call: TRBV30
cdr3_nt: TGTGCCTACACACCGGTTCGACAAATTAATGAAAAACTGTTTTTT
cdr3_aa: CAYTPVRQINEKLFF

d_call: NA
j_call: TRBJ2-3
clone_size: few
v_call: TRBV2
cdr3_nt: TGTGCCAGCAAACAGATACGCACAGATACGCAGTATTTT
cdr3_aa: CASKQIRTDTQYF

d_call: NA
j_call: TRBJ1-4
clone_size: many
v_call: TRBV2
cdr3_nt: TGTGCCAGCAGACCCATCGCAACTAATGAAAAACTGTTTTTT
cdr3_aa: CASRPIATNEKLFF

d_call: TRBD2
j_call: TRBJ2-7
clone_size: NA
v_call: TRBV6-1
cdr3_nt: TGTGCCAGCAGAGGGACTAGCGGGAGATTTTACGAGCAGTACTTC
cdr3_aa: CASRGTSGRFYEQYF

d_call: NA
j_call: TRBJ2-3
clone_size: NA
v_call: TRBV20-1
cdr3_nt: TGCAGTGCTACTGGGGGGGCCACAGATACGCAGTATTTT
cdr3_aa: CSATGGATDTQYF

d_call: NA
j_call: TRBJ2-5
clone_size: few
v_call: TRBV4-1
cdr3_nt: TGCGCCAGCAGCCAAGATACGAGCCAAGAGACCCAGTACTTC
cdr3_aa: CASSQDTSQETQYF

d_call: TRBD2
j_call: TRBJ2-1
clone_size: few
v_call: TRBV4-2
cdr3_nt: TGTGCCAGCAGCCAAGCGGGTCGCTGGGAGGGCTCATCACAGTTCTTC
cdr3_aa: CASSQAGRWEGSSQFF

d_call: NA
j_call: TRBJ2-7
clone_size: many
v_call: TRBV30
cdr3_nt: TGTGCCTGGAGTGGTCCGCGGGCGAGCCAGTACTTC
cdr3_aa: CAWSGPRASQYF

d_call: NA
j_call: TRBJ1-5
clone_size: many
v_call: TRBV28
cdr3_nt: TGTGCCAGCATGGTGGTTGGCAATCAGCCCCAGCATTTT
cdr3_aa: CASMVVGNQPQHF

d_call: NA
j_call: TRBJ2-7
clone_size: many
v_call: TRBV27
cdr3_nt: TGTGCCAGCAGTTTAAAGACCCCTACTCTAAACGAGCAGTACTTC
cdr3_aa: CASSLKTPTLNEQYF

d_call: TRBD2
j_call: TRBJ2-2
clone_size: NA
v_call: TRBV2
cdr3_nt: TGTGCCAGCAGACTAGCGGGAGTGCCCACCGGGGAGCTGTTTTTT
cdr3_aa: CASRLAGVPTGELFF

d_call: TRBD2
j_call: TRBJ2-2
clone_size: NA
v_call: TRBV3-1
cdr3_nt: TGTGCCAGCAGTCCCGGGGGGGGAGGTACCGGGGAGCTGTTTTTT
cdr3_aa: CASSPGGGGTGELFF

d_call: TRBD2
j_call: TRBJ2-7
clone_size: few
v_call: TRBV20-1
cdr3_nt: TGCAGTGCTACCGGACTAGCGGGAGTCTACGAGCAGTACTTC
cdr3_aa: CSATGLAGVYEQYF

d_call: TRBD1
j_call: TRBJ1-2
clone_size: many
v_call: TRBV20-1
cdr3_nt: TGCAGTGCAAGCCGGGACAGCTCCTTCTATGGCTACACCTTC
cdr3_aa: CSASRDSSFYGYTF

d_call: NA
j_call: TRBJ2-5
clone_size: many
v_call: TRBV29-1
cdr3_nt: TGCAGCGTTACTGGACGGGGGACGGGAGAGACCCAGTACTTC
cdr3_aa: CSVTGRGTGETQYF

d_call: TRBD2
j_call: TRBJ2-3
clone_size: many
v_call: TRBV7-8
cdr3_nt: TGTGCCAGCAGCTTAGCGACGGCGGGAGAGGATACGCAGTATTTT
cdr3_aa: CASSLATAGEDTQYF

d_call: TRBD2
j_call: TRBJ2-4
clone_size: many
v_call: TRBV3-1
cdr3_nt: TGTGCCAGCAGCCAAGAGGGACTAGTCGAAAACATTCAGTACTTC
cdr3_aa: CASSQEGLVENIQYF

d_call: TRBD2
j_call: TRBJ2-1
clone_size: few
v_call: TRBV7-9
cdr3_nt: TGTGCCAGCAGCCGGTCCATATTTAGCGGGAGTTTGGGTGAGCAGTTCTTC
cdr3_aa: CASSRSIFSGSLGEQFF

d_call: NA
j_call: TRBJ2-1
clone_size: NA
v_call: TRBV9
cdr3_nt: TGTGCCAGCAGCGTAGGGCCTAGCACGGATGAGCAGTTCTTC
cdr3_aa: CASSVGPSTDEQFF

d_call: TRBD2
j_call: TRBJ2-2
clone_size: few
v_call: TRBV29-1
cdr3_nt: TGCAGCGTGAATAGCGGGACTACCGGGGAGCTGTTTTTT
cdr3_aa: CSVNSGTTGELFF

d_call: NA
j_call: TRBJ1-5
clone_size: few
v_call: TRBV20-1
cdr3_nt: TGCAGTGCTAGTAAGGGGACCAATCAGCCCCAGCATTTT
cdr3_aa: CSASKGTNQPQHF

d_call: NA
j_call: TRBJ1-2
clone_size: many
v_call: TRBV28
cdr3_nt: TGTGCCAGCAGCGACGAGCTCTCCTATGGCTACACCTTC
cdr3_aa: CASSDELSYGYTF

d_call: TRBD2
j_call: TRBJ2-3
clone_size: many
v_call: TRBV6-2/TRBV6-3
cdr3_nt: TGTGCCAGCAGTTTAGACGGCGGGAGAGGCACAGATACGCAGTATTTT
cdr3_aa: CASSLDGGRGTDTQYF

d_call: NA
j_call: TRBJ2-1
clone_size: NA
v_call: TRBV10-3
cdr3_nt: TGTGCCATCAGTGAGAGGGCCGAGCAGTTCTTC
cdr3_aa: CAISERAEQFF

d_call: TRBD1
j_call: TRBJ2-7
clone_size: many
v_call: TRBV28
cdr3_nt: TGTGCCAGCAGTTTCTCCAGGGGGCGTCTATTATACGAGCAGTACTTC
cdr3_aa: CASSFSRGRLLYEQYF

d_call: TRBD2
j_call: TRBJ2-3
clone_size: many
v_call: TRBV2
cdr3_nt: TGTGCCAGCAGTGAAATTCTAGCGGGGTGGGAAGATACGCAGTATTTT
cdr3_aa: CASSEILAGWEDTQYF

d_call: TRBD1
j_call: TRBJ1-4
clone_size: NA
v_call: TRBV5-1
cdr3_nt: TGCGCCAGCAGCCCGGGACAGCCTTATGAAAAACTGTTTTTT
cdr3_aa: CASSPGQPYEKLFF

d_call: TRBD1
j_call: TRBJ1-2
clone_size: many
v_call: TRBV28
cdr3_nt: TGTGCCAGCAGTCCCAGGGGGCGACCTAGGGACTATGGCTACACCTTC
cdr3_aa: CASSPRGRPRDYGYTF

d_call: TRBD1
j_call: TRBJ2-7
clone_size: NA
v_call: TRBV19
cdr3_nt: TGTGCCAGTAGTGTGACAGGGGTCCTCTACGAGCAGTACTTC
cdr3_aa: CASSVTGVLYEQYF

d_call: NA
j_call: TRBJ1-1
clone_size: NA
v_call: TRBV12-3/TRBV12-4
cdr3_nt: TGTGCCAGCAGGACCGTGGTGAACACTGAAGCTTTCTTT
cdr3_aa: CASRTVVNTEAFF

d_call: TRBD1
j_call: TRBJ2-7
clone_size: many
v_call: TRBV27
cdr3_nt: TGTGCCAGCAGTTCCTCCTGGACAGGAATAAATTACGAGCAGTACTTC
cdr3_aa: CASSSSWTGINYEQYF